This T cell receptor (beta chain) was captured by sequencing in a study of CD8+ T cells in alopecia areata. This clone has more than one count but fewer than ten. As the sequencing template, cDNA was produced by extracting RNA and reverse transcribing it. Repertoires were generated with immunoSEQ multiplex PCR, while TCRdb's copy carries only in-frame clones and drops some. The data show roughly 190,000 clones, around 56% seen once. Sample treatment: oral pan-JAK inhibitor, 5-10 mg twice daily. The CDR3 runs 13 residues. Germline values: CDR1 GTSNPN, CDR2 SVGIG (reference sequence). V shed 2 bases and J shed 5 bases, with 12 bases lying between them.

The sequence was obtained from a human donor with alopecia areata. The V call is TRBV30, the J call TRBJ1-1; D gene ambiguous. Here the sequenced sample was CD4+ T cells sorted from blood, taken at week 4, from a patient treated with tofacitinib. The DNA for the CDR3 is TGTGCCTGGAGTTGGTCGGTGGGGACTGAAGCTTTCTTT. Translating gives CAWSWSVGTEAFF.